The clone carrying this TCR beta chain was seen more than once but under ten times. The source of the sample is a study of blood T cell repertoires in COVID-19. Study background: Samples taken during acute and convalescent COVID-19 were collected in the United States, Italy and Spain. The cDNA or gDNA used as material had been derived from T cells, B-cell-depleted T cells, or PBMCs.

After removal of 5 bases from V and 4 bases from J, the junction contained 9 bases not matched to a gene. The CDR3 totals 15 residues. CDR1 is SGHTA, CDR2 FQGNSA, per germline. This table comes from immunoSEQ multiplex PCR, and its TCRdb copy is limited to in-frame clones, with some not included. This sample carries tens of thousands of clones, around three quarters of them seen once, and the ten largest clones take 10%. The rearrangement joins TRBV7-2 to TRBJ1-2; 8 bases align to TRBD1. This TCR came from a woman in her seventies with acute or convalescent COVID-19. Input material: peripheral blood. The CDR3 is CASSPRDRLLYGYTF. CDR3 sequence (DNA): TGTGCCAGCAGCCCACGGGACAGGCTCCTCTATGGCTACACCTTC.